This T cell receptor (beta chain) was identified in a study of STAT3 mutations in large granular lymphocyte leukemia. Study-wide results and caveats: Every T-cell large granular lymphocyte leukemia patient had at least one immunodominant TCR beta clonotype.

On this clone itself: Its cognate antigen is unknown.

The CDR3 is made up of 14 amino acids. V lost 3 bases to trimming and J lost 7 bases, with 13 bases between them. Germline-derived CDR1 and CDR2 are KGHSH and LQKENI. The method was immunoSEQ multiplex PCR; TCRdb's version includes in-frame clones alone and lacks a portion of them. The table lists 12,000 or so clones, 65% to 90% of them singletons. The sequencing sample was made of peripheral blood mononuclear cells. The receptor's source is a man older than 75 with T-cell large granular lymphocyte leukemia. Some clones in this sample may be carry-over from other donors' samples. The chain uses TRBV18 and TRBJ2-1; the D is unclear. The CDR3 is CASSPFSSDNEQFF. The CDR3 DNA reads TGTGCCAGCTCACCTTTTTCCTCGGATAATGAGCAGTTCTTC.